The sequence of this TCR beta chain was determined in a study of cytomegalovirus exposure and HLA in healthy donors. Study at large: A later analysis reported the 90 to 150 validation repertoires used the same platform as the 550 to 700 first-cohort repertoires. General observations from the study: Among TCR sequences, most were rare, though some public TCRs appeared in many donors. The study put 150 or so TCR beta chains on its list as cytomegalovirus-associated.

Sequenced by immunoSEQ multiplex PCR; TCRdb stores in-frame clones only, minus some. This table has some 130,000 clones, around four fifths appearing once. The donors were members of the roughly 130-subject validation cohort (separate from the approximately 670-subject first cohort). V lost 2 bases and J lost 4, with 13 bases in between. CDR3 length: 15 amino acids. In germline, CDR1 is KGHSH, CDR2 LQKENI. Comment on this clone: The antigen is unknown.

The sequenced material came from PBMCs. This TCR came from a woman aged 30 to 39 in good health and CMV-seronegative. The chain joins TRBV18 to TRBJ2-3; D is perhaps TRBD2 (7 bases). CDR3 in DNA: TGTGCCAGCTCACCAACGGGGGGCGTTGCAGATACGCAGTATTTT. The encoded protein is CASSPTGGVADTQYF.